These T cell receptor beta chains were read from a single sample in a study of blood T cell repertoires in COVID-19. Sequencing used immunoSEQ multiplex PCR; TCRdb keeps in-frame clones, though not all of them. The sample holds 250,000 to 300,000 clones, roughly 88% seen once. Source material: peripheral blood. Receptors originate from a woman aged 70-85 years with COVID-19, enrolled during active disease. CDR3s include the opening cysteine and the closing phenylalanine or tryptophan. The D gene is left open where the match is weak. Size values are once, few and many counts, or a class for expanded clones, and some rows have none.

D gene	V gene	clone size	J gene	CDR3 DNA	CDR3 protein
TRBD2	TRBV5-1	-	TRBJ2-3	TGCGCCAGCACGAGACTAGCGGGAGATAGAGATACGCAGTATTTT	CASTRLAGDRDTQYF
TRBD1	TRBV3-1/TRBV3-2	-	TRBJ2-1	TGTGCCAGCAGCCACGGGACAGGGGGATACAATGAGCAGTTCTTC	CASSHGTGGYNEQFF
TRBD1	TRBV9	-	TRBJ2-1	TGTGCCAGCAGCGTAGGACAGGGGAACTACAATGAGCAGTTCTTC	CASSVGQGNYNEQFF
-	TRBV11-2	-	TRBJ2-7	TGTGCCAGCAGCTTAGGACAGGCGGCCACGGAGCAGTACTTC	CASSLGQAATEQYF
-	TRBV7-2	-	TRBJ1-4	TGTGCCAGCAGCGAACAGGCCCATCCGAATGAAAAACTGTTTTTT	CASSEQAHPNEKLFF
TRBD1	TRBV5-1	-	TRBJ2-5	TGCGCCAGCAGCCTAGCCGGGACAGGGGGGCAAGAGACCCAGTACTTC	CASSLAGTGGQETQYF
-	TRBV12-3/TRBV12-4	-	TRBJ1-4	TGTGCCAGCAGTCCAAACTATGGAGAAAAACTGTTTTTT	CASSPNYGEKLFF
-	TRBV15	-	TRBJ2-1	TGTGCCACCAGCAGAGTTTCCGGGGAGTACAATGAGCAGTTCTTC	CATSRVSGEYNEQFF
TRBD2	TRBV10-3	-	TRBJ2-7	TGTGCCATCAGTGGCGGTAGCGGGAGCGTACACTCCTACGAGCAGTACTTC	CAISGGSGSVHSYEQYF
-	TRBV12-3/TRBV12-4	-	TRBJ1-1	TGTGCCAGCAGTTATCCTGGCGGGGCTGAAGCTTTCTTT	CASSYPGGAEAFF
TRBD1	TRBV11-3	few	TRBJ2-7	TGTGCCAGCAGCTTAGGAAGGCCAGGGGGCGGCTACGAGCAGTACTTC	CASSLGRPGGGYEQYF
-	TRBV5-1	-	TRBJ1-2	TGCGCCAGCAGCTTGGAAGGGGGTGACTATGGCTACACCTTC	CASSLEGGDYGYTF
-	TRBV27	-	TRBJ1-6	TGTGCCAGCAGTAGGGGTTACAATTCACCCCTCCACTTT	CASSRGYNSPLHF
-	TRBV5-4	-	TRBJ2-7	TGTGCCAGCAGCTTGTCCGCAGGGTACTCCAGCTCCTACGAGCAGTACTTC	CASSLSAGYSSSYEQYF
TRBD2	TRBV28	-	TRBJ2-1	TGTGCCAGCAGAAGCGGGAGGGCCCTTGAGCAGTTCTTC	CASRSGRALEQFF
-	TRBV19	-	TRBJ2-5	TGTGCCAGTAGTATTGGCAGGCCCCAAGAGACCCAGTACTTC	CASSIGRPQETQYF
TRBD1	TRBV19	-	TRBJ1-4	TGTGCCAGTAGTAGCGTTGGGACAGCAACTAATGAAAAACTGTTTTTT	CASSSVGTATNEKLFF
-	TRBV29-1	-	TRBJ2-1	TGCAGCGTCTCAATGGCTTCCGTCCACAATGAGCAGTTCTTC	CSVSMASVHNEQFF
TRBD2	TRBV5-1	-	TRBJ2-1	TGCGCCAGCAAGCTGGGACTAGCGGGAGTCAATGAGCAGTTCTTC	CASKLGLAGVNEQFF
-	TRBV5-4	-	TRBJ2-3	TGTGCCAGCAGTAACACAGATACGCAGTATTTT	CASSNTDTQYF
TRBD2	TRBV5-1	once	TRBJ2-3	TGCGCCAGCAGCTTGGAAGTAGCGGGAGACCCCGCAGATACGCAGTATTTT	CASSLEVAGDPADTQYF
-	TRBV28	once	TRBJ1-5	TGTGCCAGCAGTAACGGACAGTTTGATTTCGGGAGCAATCAGCCCCAGCATTTT	CASSNGQFDFGSNQPQHF
TRBD2	TRBV27	once	TRBJ2-3	TGTGCCAGCAGTTCCTATAGCGGGGCTAGCACAGATACGCAGTATTTT	CASSSYSGASTDTQYF
-	TRBV28	-	TRBJ1-2	TGTGCCAGCAGTTCCGGAGACTATGGCTACACCTTC	CASSSGDYGYTF
TRBD2	TRBV7-9	-	TRBJ2-1	TGTGCCAGCAGCTCAACCGGGACTAGCTTCGATGAGCAGTTCTTC	CASSSTGTSFDEQFF
TRBD1	TRBV24-1	-	TRBJ2-3	TGTGCCACCAGTGATTACCGGGACAGGGGGGTGATTAGCACAGATACGCAGTATTTT	CATSDYRDRGVISTDTQYF
-	TRBV27	-	TRBJ2-7	TGTGCCAGCAGTCCCCTTGGACTCGGACAGCAGTACTTC	CASSPLGLGQQYF
-	TRBV2	-	TRBJ2-7	TGTGCCAGCAGTGTAGGAGTTGCCTACGAGCAGTACTTC	CASSVGVAYEQYF
TRBD2	TRBV6-5	-	TRBJ2-7	TGTGCCAGCACCCTGGGACTAGCGGGAGGCTACGAGCAGTACTTC	CASTLGLAGGYEQYF
-	TRBV15	-	TRBJ1-3	TGTGCCACCAGCAGAGTTTATGAAGTGAGCTCTGGAAACACCATATATTTT	CATSRVYEVSSGNTIYF
-	TRBV6-5	-	TRBJ2-1	TGTGCCAGCAACCCGGAGTCCTACAATGAGCAGTTCTTC	CASNPESYNEQFF
-	TRBV6-5	-	TRBJ1-6	TGTGCCAGCATCAGGTCCTTACCATTTTCACCCCTCCACTTT	CASIRSLPFSPLHF
-	TRBV27	-	TRBJ2-5	TGTGCCAGCAGCCCTTGGACAAACCAAGAGACCCAGTACTTC	CASSPWTNQETQYF
TRBD1	TRBV10-3	few	TRBJ1-2	TGTGCCATCAGTGAGCGACAGGGCTACGATGGCTACACCTTC	CAISERQGYDGYTF
-	TRBV7-2	-	TRBJ2-1	TGTGCCAGCAGCCCAGATCCAGCGAACAATGAGCAGTTCTTC	CASSPDPANNEQFF
TRBD2	TRBV7-3	-	TRBJ2-1	TGTGCCAGCAGCTTAGGTTCTAGCGGGGGAAATGAGCAGTTCTTC	CASSLGSSGGNEQFF
TRBD2	TRBV18	-	TRBJ2-3	TGTGCCAGCTCACTTTACGCTAGCGGGAACACAGATACGCAGTATTTT	CASSLYASGNTDTQYF
-	TRBV18	-	TRBJ1-2	TGTGCCAGCTCACCAGAGGACAGCTATGGCTACACCTTC	CASSPEDSYGYTF
-	TRBV19	-	TRBJ1-2	TGTGCAGCTTCTCGGGTACGGCTAGTTGAGGGCTACACCTTC	CAASRVRLVEGYTF
-	TRBV2	-	TRBJ2-1	TGTGCCAGCAGGTGGGCCAGCTCCTACAATGAGCAGTTCTTC	CASRWASSYNEQFF
TRBD1	TRBV7-3	-	TRBJ2-6	TGTGCCAGCAGCCCCGGGACAGGGTGGGCCAACGTCCTGACTTTC	CASSPGTGWANVLTF
-	TRBV5-1	-	TRBJ1-2	TGCGCCAGCAGCTCCCTGGGAGGGGTGACCTATGGCTACACCTTC	CASSSLGGVTYGYTF
-	TRBV6-2/TRBV6-3	-	TRBJ2-7	TGTGCCAGCAGCCTACCTACGAGGCAGTACTTC	CASSLPTRQYF
-	TRBV4-2	-	TRBJ2-7	TGTGCCAGCAGCCAAGGGCTGGCATCGTCCTACGAGCAGTACTTC	CASSQGLASSYEQYF
TRBD1	TRBV6-5	-	TRBJ2-1	TGTGCCAGCAGATCCGACAGGGGCCCCTACAATGAGCAGTTCTTC	CASRSDRGPYNEQFF
-	TRBV3-1/TRBV3-2	-	TRBJ2-5	TGTGCCAGCAGCCCCCGGACAGATCAAGAGACCCAGTACTTC	CASSPRTDQETQYF